The clone carrying this T cell receptor beta chain was detected ten times or more. Its antigen is unknown. During its preparation, the TCRbeta library received unique molecular identifiers. TCRdb re-analysed the PCR reads in MiXCR, keeping a single row per CDR3 protein. The sample holds 150,000 to 250,000 distinct CDR3 sequences; 6.3% are singletons and the top ten take roughly 4.8%. The data were obtained in a study of T-cell reconstitution after alpha-beta-depleted transplantation in children. The study, taken as a whole, reports: The high TCRbeta diversity at day 60 in some patients came from surviving recipient T cells and thymic progenitors. Alpha-beta T cells present about two months after transplant were reported to originate from several hundred expanded graft clones. A year had passed since transplant, and T-cell counts and diversity by then came mostly from newly produced T cells.

The CDR3 sequence is 14 residues long. Trimming shortened V by 3 bases and J by 2 bases, and 10 bases separated the two germline ends. Germline V lookup: CDR1 SGDLS, CDR2 YYNGEE. The chain combines TRBV9 with TRBJ2-3; no clear D. The clonotype originates from a girl in the first two years of life with combined immunodeficiency, due to receive a stem cell transplant. The sample in question was PBMCs, obtained before TCRalphabeta/CD19-depleted stem cell transplant. CDR3 region: CASSDSASTDTQYF. DNA of the CDR3: TGTGCCAGCAGCGACAGTGCCTCCACAGATACGCAGTATTTT.